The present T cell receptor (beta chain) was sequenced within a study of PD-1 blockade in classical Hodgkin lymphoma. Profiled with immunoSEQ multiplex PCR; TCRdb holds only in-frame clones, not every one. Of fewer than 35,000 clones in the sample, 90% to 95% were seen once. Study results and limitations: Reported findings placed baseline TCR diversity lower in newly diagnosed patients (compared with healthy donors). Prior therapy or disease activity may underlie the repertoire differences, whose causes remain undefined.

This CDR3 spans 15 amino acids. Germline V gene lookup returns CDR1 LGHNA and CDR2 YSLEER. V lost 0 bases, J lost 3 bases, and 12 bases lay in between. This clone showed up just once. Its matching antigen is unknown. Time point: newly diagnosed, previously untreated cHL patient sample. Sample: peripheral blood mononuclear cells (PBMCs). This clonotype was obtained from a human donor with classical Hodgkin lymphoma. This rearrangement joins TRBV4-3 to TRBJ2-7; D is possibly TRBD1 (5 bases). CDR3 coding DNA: TGCGCCAGCAGCCAAGAAAGCAGGGTTTACTACGAGCAGTACTTC. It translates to CASSQESRVYYEQYF.